This T cell receptor (beta chain) was recorded in a study of early T cells in non-severe SARS-CoV-2 infection. From germline, CDR1 is SNHLY and CDR2 FYNNEI. Trimming took 4 bases from V and 4 from J; bases not matched to a gene: 15. The CDR3 spans 17 residues. Overall study results and limits: Anti-spike CD8 specificities were favored by VDJdb matching, whose results missed private and CD4 specificities.

TCRdb reprocessed the 5' RACE reads with MiXCR, giving one entry per CDR3 protein. The sample carries more than 80,000 distinct CDR3 sequences, under 15% recorded once. In its sample, this clonotype was seen many times. The antigen is unknown. The receptor was derived from an adult who was a healthcare worker with PCR-confirmed SARS-CoV-2 infection or an uninfected control (not recorded which). V gene TRBV2 combines with J gene TRBJ2-5; 7 bases map to TRBD1. The sample taken for sequencing was whole blood. This CDR3 reads CASSVVRGSPSRETQYF. CDR3 nucleotides: TGTGCCAGCAGTGTGGTCAGGGGGTCTCCGAGTCGAGAGACCCAGTACTTC.